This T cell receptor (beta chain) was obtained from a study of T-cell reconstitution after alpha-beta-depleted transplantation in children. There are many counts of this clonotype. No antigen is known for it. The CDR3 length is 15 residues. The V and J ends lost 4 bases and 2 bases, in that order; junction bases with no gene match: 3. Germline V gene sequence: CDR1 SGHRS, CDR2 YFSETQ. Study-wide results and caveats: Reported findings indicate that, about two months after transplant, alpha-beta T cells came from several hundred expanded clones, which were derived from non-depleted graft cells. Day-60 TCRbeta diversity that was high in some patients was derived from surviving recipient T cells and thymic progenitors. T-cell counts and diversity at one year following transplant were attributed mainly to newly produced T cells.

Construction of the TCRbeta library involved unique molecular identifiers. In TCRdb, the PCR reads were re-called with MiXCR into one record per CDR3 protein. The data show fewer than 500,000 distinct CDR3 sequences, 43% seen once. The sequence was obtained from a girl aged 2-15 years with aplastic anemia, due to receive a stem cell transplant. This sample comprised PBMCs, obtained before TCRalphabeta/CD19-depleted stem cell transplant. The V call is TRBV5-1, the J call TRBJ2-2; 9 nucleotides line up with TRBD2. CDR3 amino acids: CASSTGTSNTGELFF. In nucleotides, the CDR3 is TGCGCCAGCAGCACCGGGACTAGCAACACCGGGGAGCTGTTTTTT.